Below, 3 T cell receptor beta chains from the same sample are listed, as sequenced in a study of control samples from healthy donors and cancer patients. Some clones are missing from TCRdb's copy, which holds only in-frame ones; the method was immunoSEQ multiplex PCR. Counted here are approximately 100,000 clones, about 86% occurring once; the ten biggest clones make up roughly 14%. Sequenced sample: blood. The source is a man aged 25-45 years in good health.

The CDR3 DNA reads TGTGCCTGGAGCCCGGGACAGGGGGCCGGTGGCTACACCTTC. It codes for CAWSPGQGAGGYTF. The V call is TRBV30, the J call TRBJ1-2; TRBD1 matches 12 bases. This CDR3 is 14 amino acids long. Per the germline V gene, CDR1 is GTSNPN and CDR2 is SVGIG (reference sequence). V was pared by 3 bases and J by 7 bases, with 6 bases of the junction left unmatched.

This clone appeared a few times. The chain recombines TRBV11-2 with TRBJ2-2, with D unresolved. The CDR3 runs 16 residues. V lost 0 bases and J lost 1, with 9 bases in between. Germline V gene data show CDR1 as SGHAT and CDR2 as FQNNGV. The DNA for the CDR3 is TGTGCCAGCAGCTTAGATCGGGCAGAGAACACCGGGGAGCTGTTTTTT. It codes for CASSLDRAENTGELFF.

The chain carries TRBV4-3 and TRBJ2-2, with TRBD1 as a possible D gene (5 bases). Trimming removed 0 bases at V and 3 bases at J, with 11 bases between. The CDR3 runs to 16 residues. Germline CDR1 and CDR2: LGHNA and YSLEER. The CDR3 loop is CASSQDRGRDTGELFF. CDR3 coding DNA: TGCGCCAGCAGCCAAGATAGGGGCAGGGACACCGGGGAGCTGTTTTTT.